Each of the 9 T cell receptor beta chains below was sequenced from the same sample in a study of shared clonotypes between healthy human individuals. Method: immunoSEQ multiplex PCR; TCRdb's copy keeps in-frame clones and lacks some. The table includes hundreds of thousands of clones, approximately 79% detected once. The material sequenced was memory CD4+ T cells sorted from blood. Subset defined: CD45RA-negative fraction. All receptors derive from a woman aged 25 to 45 in good health.

This clone showed up just a few times. The chain carries TRBV28 and TRBJ1-2; 7 nucleotides match TRBD1. Per the germline V gene, CDR1 is MDHEN and CDR2 is SYDVKM. V shed 2 bases and J 4 bases; nucleotides not matched to a gene: 4. There are 14 residues in the CDR3. This CDR3 reads CASSLPRDSYGYTF. The CDR3 coding sequence is TGTGCCAGCAGTTTACCGAGGGACAGCTATGGCTACACCTTC.

The chain employs TRBV27 and TRBJ2-7, with 11 positions matching TRBD1. Germline V gene lookup returns CDR1 MNHEY and CDR2 SMNVEV (reference sequence). Unmatched junction bases numbered 2, after V lost 1 base and J lost 6 bases. This CDR3 contains 14 residues. CDR3 nucleotide sequence: TGTGCCAGCAGTTTATTGGGGACAGGGGGCGAGCAGTACTTC. Translation gives CASSLLGTGGEQYF.

The genes are TRBV9 and TRBJ1-5; D might be TRBD1 (6 bases). The V and J ends lost 4 bases and 3 bases respectively, with 11 bases between them. The CDR3 is made up of 14 amino acids. Germline-derived CDR1 and CDR2 are SGDLS and YYNGEE. The CDR3 region has the DNA TGTGCCAGCAGCATAGGGGGGGTCAATCAGCCCCAGCATTTT. It codes for CASSIGGVNQPQHF.

The chain is built from TRBV4-1 and TRBJ1-1; perhaps TRBD1 as D (5 bases). Germline CDR1 MGHRA, CDR2 YSYEKL. This CDR3 spans 14 amino acids. Trimming took 4 bases from V and 2 from J, leaving 11 bases between them. The CDR3 here is CASSLWDGNTEAFF. The CDR3 bases are TGCGCCAGCAGCCTCTGGGACGGAAACACTGAAGCTTTCTTT.

V and J are TRBV7-3 and TRBJ2-7; maybe TRBD2 (5 bases). V was pared by 3 bases and J by 5 bases, with 8 bases between. Germline lookup yields CDR1 SGHTA and CDR2 FQGTGA. The CDR3 length is 12 residues. CDR3 region: CASSLMGDEQYF. In nucleotides, the CDR3 is TGTGCCAGCAGCTTGATGGGAGACGAGCAGTACTTC.

As for this clone: At the DNA level, this CDR3 is encoded by other sequences in the same sample as well. This chain joins TRBV7-9 and TRBJ1-1; D is ambiguous. V lost 2 bases to trimming and J lost 2 bases, with 3 bases between them. The germline gives CDR1 SEHNR, CDR2 FQNEAQ (reference sequence). The CDR3 sequence is 12 residues long. CDR3 in DNA: TGTGCCAGCAGCTTAATTAACACTGAAGCTTTCTTT. Protein: CASSLINTEAFF.

This clone was recorded once. The V gene is TRBV2, the J gene TRBJ2-3; 8 bases agree with TRBD2. Unmatched junction bases numbered 5, after V lost 0 bases and J lost 6 bases. The CDR3 has 15 residues. The germline V gene has CDR1 SNHLY and CDR2 FYNNEI. CDR3 region: CASSEAASGFDTQYF. The CDR3 coding sequence is TGTGCCAGCAGTGAAGCCGCTAGCGGGTTCGATACGCAGTATTTT.

The chain couples TRBV7-2 to TRBJ1-5; possible D gene TRBD1, 5 bases. V was clipped by 7 bases and J by 7 bases, with 17 bases between them. Germline CDR1 reads SGHTA; CDR2 reads FQGNSA. This CDR3 region has 14 residues. In DNA form, the CDR3 reads TGTGCCAGCAATTCTTTGTTGGGGCAACAGCCCCAGCATTTT. Residues: CASNSLLGQQPQHF.

The chain carries TRBV7-7 and TRBJ2-1; possibly TRBD1 or TRBD2 for D (6 bases each). This CDR3 spans 16 amino acids. CDR1 SSHAT and CDR2 FNYEAQ come from the germline V gene (reference sequence). The V and J ends lost 5 bases and 4 bases respectively, with 18 bases between them. CDR3 sequence: CASSPTRVGGYNEQFF. The DNA of the CDR3 is TGTGCCAGCAGCCCTACTAGGGTAGGGGGGTACAATGAGCAGTTCTTC.